A single T cell receptor beta chain is shown here with its context. What it binds is unknown. All donors were healthy HIV-negative adults lacking recent acute infections or vaccinations. This sample is part of a study of shared clonotypes between healthy human individuals. Study results and limitations: Clonotype sharing among the donors was expected to vary with sequencing depth.

This CDR3 region has 12 residues. The germline gives CDR1 KGHSH, CDR2 LQKENI. Trimming left V 4 bases short and J 4 bases short, with 4 bases between. Assay execution proceeded at the deep level. Clones were sequenced by immunoSEQ multiplex PCR, and TCRdb holds only the in-frame ones, with some missing. The top ten clones hold approximately 12% of a sample with about 490,000 clones, around 80% of them seen once. Sequences were obtained from PBMCs. This receptor was obtained from a woman aged 35 to 49 in good health. Some clones in this sample may be carry-over from other donors' samples. The rearrangement links TRBV18 to TRBJ2-2, with unresolved D. CDR3 DNA: TGTGCCAGCTCACGATCCACCGGGGAGCTGTTTTTT. Translation gives CASSRSTGELFF.